One and the same sample provided the 32 T cell receptor beta chains below, sequenced in a study of T cells in tumors after PD-1 blockade. The assay was immunoSEQ multiplex PCR, and TCRdb's table has in-frame clones only and misses some. The table has 30,000 to 35,000 clones, approximately 73% seen once. The source material was PBMCs, sampled after anti-PD-1 treatment. All receptors come from a human donor with basal cell carcinoma.

The chain is built from TRBV24-1 and TRBJ2-3, with 10 bases matching TRBD1. V shed 3 bases and J 0 bases; nucleotides not matched to a gene: 8. The germline gives CDR1 KGHDR, CDR2 SFDVKD. The length of the CDR3 is 18 residues. The CDR3: CATSDLSTGGLSTDTQYF. The CDR3 nucleotides read TGTGCCACCAGTGATCTTTCGACAGGGGGCTTGAGCACAGATACGCAGTATTTT.

In its sample, this clone was seen once. The chain carries TRBV29-1 and TRBJ1-4, with TRBD1 matching 9 bases. The CDR3 extends over 18 amino acids. Germline V lookup: CDR1 SQVTM, CDR2 ANQGSEA. The J segment lost 8 bases and the V segment lost 5 bases, leaving 21 bases of the junction unmatched. CDR3 in DNA: TGCAGCGTTTATTGTGTGGGACAGGGATTTTTCGTGGAAGAAAAACTGTTTTTT. Residues: CSVYCVGQGFFVEEKLFF.

This clone has more than one count but fewer than ten. This chain links TRBV10-3 with TRBJ1-1; unclear D gene. Germline V lookup: CDR1 ENHRY, CDR2 SYGVKD. The CDR3 runs to 12 residues. V lost 4 bases and J lost 6, with 9 bases in between. The CDR3 nucleotides read TGTGCCATCAGTGGGGGAGGCCCTGAAGCTTTCTTT. This gives the protein CAISGGGPEAFF.

The CDR3 DNA reads TGTGCCAGTAACCCAAACCAGGGTTTCGGCAATCAGCCCCAGCATTTT. Translation: CASNPNQGFGNQPQHF. The V call is TRBV19, the J call TRBJ1-5, with D maybe TRBD1 (5 bases). V was cut by 7 bases and J by 2 bases, with 18 bases left in between. The germline CDR1 and CDR2 sequences are LNHDA and SQIVND (reference sequence). This CDR3 is built from 16 residues.

The chain joins TRBV28 to TRBJ1-2; TRBD1 aligns across 7 bases. Trimming cost V 4 bases and J 3 bases; bases outside gene matches: 8. The CDR3 totals 15 residues. Germline CDR1 and CDR2: MDHEN and SYDVKM. The chain's CDR3 is CASSSTGDTHYGYTF. Here the CDR3 DNA reads TGTGCCAGCAGTTCTACAGGGGACACACACTATGGCTACACCTTC.

The gene calls are TRBV28 and TRBJ2-2, with 9 bases lining up with TRBD1. The CDR3 runs 15 residues. Trimming at V came to 6 bases and at J to 7 bases, leaving 9 bases not matched to a gene. Germline V gene data show CDR1 as MDHEN and CDR2 as SYDVKM. CDR3 sequence (DNA): TGTGCCAGCAGAAGACAGGGGGTCCCTGGCGGGGAGCTGTTTTTT. This translates into CASRRQGVPGGELFF.

This sequence joins TRBV11-3 and TRBJ2-7; 9 positions match TRBD1. With 5 bases clipped from V and 6 bases from J, the junction kept 11 bases outside the gene matches. The CDR3 sequence is 15 residues long. Germline lookup yields CDR1 SGHNT and CDR2 YENEEA. Here the CDR3 DNA reads TGTGCCAGCAGCCTACGACAGGGGGAGATGGGCGAGCAGTACTTC. Residues: CASSLRQGEMGEQYF.

The chain has TRBV5-1 and TRBJ2-3; possible D gene TRBD2, 5 bases. V gave up 5 bases and J gave up 3 bases, with 13 bases separating them. The CDR3 has 14 residues. Germline values: CDR1 SGHRS, CDR2 YFSETQ. This CDR3 is CASSYSGETDTQYF. As DNA, the CDR3 is TGCGCCAGCAGTTACTCCGGGGAAACAGATACGCAGTATTTT. Looking up the rest from reference TRBV5-1 and TRBJ2-3 gives the full variable domain: KAGVTQTPRYLIKTRGQQVTLSCSPISGHRSVSWYQQTPGQGLQFLFEYFSETQRNKGNFPGRFSGRQFSNSRSEMNVSTLELGDSALYLCASSYSGETDTQYFGPGTRLTVL.

The V call is TRBV6-2 or TRBV6-3, the J call TRBJ2-7; D is undetermined. The CDR3 is made up of 15 amino acids. V lost 6 bases, J lost 0 bases, and 15 bases lay in between. Germline assignment: CDR1 MNHEY and CDR2 SVGEGT. CDR3 DNA: TGTGCCAGCAGCTCCTTTAGATCGAGCTCCTACGAGCAGTACTTC. It translates to CASSSFRSSSYEQYF.

V and J are TRBV6-6 and TRBJ1-5; D is ambiguous. This CDR3 region has 15 residues. Germline CDR1 MNHNY, CDR2 SVGAGI (reference sequence). V was clipped by 6 bases and J by 0 bases, with 12 bases between them. The CDR3 protein is CASSPGINSNQPQHF. In DNA, the CDR3 is TGTGCCAGCAGCCCGGGCATTAATAGCAATCAGCCCCAGCATTTT.

This clone was counted between two and nine times. The chain uses TRBV7-8 and TRBJ1-6, with 8 bases matching TRBD1. CDR3 size: 17 residues. Germline V gene sequence: CDR1 SGHVS, CDR2 FQNEAQ. With V trimmed by 6 bases and J by 10 bases, 17 bases remained unmatched. CDR3 sequence: CASRPYGQGGTGSPLHF. The CDR3 DNA is TGTGCCAGCAGACCCTACGGACAGGGCGGGACGGGCTCACCCCTCCACTTT.

The chain uses TRBV6-6 and TRBJ2-3; D may correspond to TRBD1 or TRBD2 (5 bases each). CDR3 size: 15 residues. Trimming stripped 2 bases from V and 0 bases from J, with 9 bases between. Germline CDR1 and CDR2: MNHNY and SVGAGI (reference sequence). The CDR3 DNA reads as TGTGCCAGCAGTTACCGAGGGGCTAGCACAGATACGCAGTATTTT. Translated: CASSYRGASTDTQYF.

This rearrangement joins TRBV5-5 to TRBJ1-2; 8 nucleotides match TRBD1. Trimming removed 5 bases from V and 2 bases from J; junction bases left unmatched: 8. Germline values: CDR1 SGHKS, CDR2 YYEKEE (reference sequence). The CDR3 loop spans 15 amino acids. The DNA for the CDR3 is TGTGCCAGCAGTTTATTTCAGGGGGCCAACTATGGCTACACCTTC. This translates into CASSLFQGANYGYTF.

This clone was found once. The CDR3 loop reads CSSSSGYEQYF. DNA of the CDR3: TGCAGTTCTTCTAGCGGCTACGAGCAGTACTTC. The gene calls are TRBV20-1 and TRBJ2-7, with 7 bases fitting TRBD2. CDR3 length: 11 residues. The ends lost 8 bases at V and 3 bases at J; junction bases unmatched: 4. CDR1 and CDR2 from the germline V gene are DFQATT and SNEGSKA (reference sequence).

The chain has TRBV12-3 or TRBV12-4 and TRBJ1-1; D might be TRBD1 (5 bases). The ends were cut back, 8 bases at V and 8 bases at J, with 15 bases in the middle. This CDR3 has 12 amino acids. This CDR3 reads CASRIGGEEAFF. CDR3 in DNA: TGTGCCAGCCGAATTGGGGGTGAGGAAGCTTTCTTT.

This chain connects TRBV6-2 or TRBV6-3 to TRBJ2-1, with 11 bases that match TRBD2. This CDR3 is built from 13 residues. Germline values: CDR1 MNHEY, CDR2 SVGEGT. The V segment lost 2 bases and the J segment 11 bases; nucleotides outside the gene matches: 2. The CDR3 DNA follows: TGTGCCAGCAGTTACGGGACTAGCGGTAAGCAGTTCTTC. Encoded protein: CASSYGTSGKQFF.

The gene calls are TRBV9 and TRBJ2-5; TRBD2 matches 7 bases. J lost 0 bases, V lost 3 bases, and 11 bases had no gene match. Germline values: CDR1 SGDLS, CDR2 YYNGEE. The length of the CDR3 is 17 residues. Here the CDR3 reads CASSGERWREHQETQYF. CDR3 in DNA: TGTGCCAGCAGCGGCGAACGGTGGCGGGAGCACCAAGAGACCCAGTACTTC.

The V and J genes are TRBV6-5 and TRBJ1-6; D not resolved. V lost 7 bases and J lost 4, with 14 bases in between. Germline V CDR1 and CDR2: MNHEY, SVGAGI. The CDR3 spans 15 residues. The CDR3 DNA reads TGTGCCAGCACAGGAAACCGCGCATATAATTCACCCCTCCACTTT. As protein: CASTGNRAYNSPLHF.

The V gene is TRBV9, the J gene TRBJ2-3; D may match TRBD1 or TRBD2 (5 bases each). This CDR3 contains 15 residues. Per germline, CDR1 SGDLS and CDR2 YYNGEE. The V gene lost 0 bases and the J gene lost 2 bases, with 10 bases spanning the gap. As DNA, the CDR3 is TGTGCCAGCAGCGTAGGCACGGGGACCACAGATACGCAGTATTTT. Its translation is CASSVGTGTTDTQYF.

The chain carries TRBV5-1 and TRBJ1-1, with TRBD1 matching over 9 bases. There are 17 residues in the CDR3. From germline, CDR1 is SGHRS and CDR2 YFSETQ. The V gene end was trimmed by 2 bases and the J gene end by 5 bases; junction bases not matched to a gene: 13. CDR3 region: CASSFGLRGQGLTEAFF. The CDR3, as DNA: TGCGCCAGCAGCTTTGGTTTGCGGGGACAGGGTTTGACTGAAGCTTTCTTT.

The V call is TRBV7-9, the J call TRBJ2-7; 9 bases line up with TRBD1. CDR1 and CDR2 (germline): SEHNR, FQNEAQ (reference sequence). Trimming at V came to 5 bases and at J to 5 bases, leaving 10 bases not matched to a gene. There are 15 residues in the CDR3. The CDR3 protein is CASSGPGQGTHEQYF. CDR3 nucleotide sequence: TGTGCCAGCAGCGGTCCGGGACAGGGAACGCACGAGCAGTACTTC.

This sequence joins TRBV7-2 and TRBJ2-5; possible D gene TRBD2, 5 bases. Germline V CDR1 and CDR2: SGHTA, FQGNSA. CDR3 length: 14 residues. V gave up 0 bases and J gave up 5 bases, with 10 bases separating them. The CDR3 sequence: CASSLAGVSETQYF. Written as DNA, the CDR3 is TGTGCCAGCAGCTTAGCGGGAGTGTCGGAGACCCAGTACTTC.

This clone was counted between two and nine times. The rearrangement joins TRBV24-1 to TRBJ2-5, with 7 bases aligning to TRBD2. Germline assignment: CDR1 KGHDR and CDR2 SFDVKD. Unmatched junction bases numbered 5, after V lost 4 bases and J lost 1 base. CDR3 length: 15 amino acids. The CDR3 reads CATSEGGRVQETQYF. The CDR3 DNA reads as TGTGCCACCAGTGAAGGCGGGAGAGTCCAAGAGACCCAGTACTTC.

The chain links TRBV6-2 or TRBV6-3 to TRBJ2-3, with TRBD2 identical over 13 bases. The junction had 8 bases not matched to a gene; V was cut back by 4 bases and J by 1 base. CDR1 and CDR2 from the germline V gene are MNHEY and SVGEGT. The CDR3 length is 18 residues. The CDR3 spells CASSWGTSGKRGTDTQYF. CDR3 DNA: TGTGCCAGCAGTTGGGGGACTAGCGGGAAGCGGGGCACAGATACGCAGTATTTT.

Only one count was recorded for this clone. The chain uses TRBV19 and TRBJ2-6; tentative D call: TRBD2 (6 bases). Between the trimmed V and J ends, which lost 0 bases and 0 bases, there was a span of 9 bases. The length of the CDR3 is 17 residues. Looked up from germline, CDR1 is LNHDA and CDR2 is SQIVND (reference sequence). CDR3: CASSIDVRGSGANVLTF. The CDR3, as DNA: TGTGCCAGTAGTATAGATGTGCGGGGCTCTGGGGCCAACGTCCTGACTTTC.

The V gene is TRBV11-3, the J gene TRBJ2-2; no firm D call. Germline CDR1 is SGHNT and CDR2 is YENEEA. V was clipped by 5 bases and J by 2 bases, with 12 bases between them. This CDR3 spans 15 amino acids. In DNA form, the CDR3 reads TGTGCCAGCAGCCCTCGAACCAGAAACACCGGGGAGCTGTTTTTT. This translates into CASSPRTRNTGELFF. The full variable domain, rest sourced from reference TRBV11-3 and TRBJ2-2, is EAGVVQSPRYKIIEKKQPVAFWCNPISGHNTLYWYLQNLGQGPELLIRYENEEAVDDSQLPKDRFSAERLKGVDSTLKIQPAELGDSAVYLCASSPRTRNTGELFFGEGSRLTVL.

The rearrangement joins TRBV30 to TRBJ2-3; no definite D call. CDR1 is GTSNPN and CDR2 is SVGIG in the germline V gene (reference sequence). The CDR3 covers 13 residues. V was pared by 3 bases and J by 5 bases, with 12 bases between. This CDR3 reads CAWSQLGRDTQYF. CDR3 DNA: TGTGCCTGGAGCCAGCTAGGAAGAGATACGCAGTATTTT.

This clone was found once. The chain joins TRBV19 to TRBJ1-2, with D unclear. Trimming took 9 bases from V and 2 from J, leaving 13 bases between them. Germline V gene sequence: CDR1 LNHDA, CDR2 SQIVND (reference sequence). The CDR3 loop spans 13 amino acids. The CDR3 nucleotides read TGTGCCAGCGAGGACCAGGTGAACTATGGCTACACCTTC. Translation: CASEDQVNYGYTF.

Many counts were recorded for this clone. V usage is TRBV5-1 and J usage is TRBJ1-6, with TRBD1 matching 7 bases. The length of the CDR3 is 13 residues. Germline values: CDR1 SGHRS, CDR2 YFSETQ. V was pared by 5 bases and J by 14 bases, with 10 bases of the junction left unmatched. The CDR3 region has the DNA TGCGCCAGCAGATCACTCAGGGGGGATGCCCTCCACTTT. Translating it yields CASRSLRGDALHF.

The chain uses TRBV12-5 and TRBJ2-1; TRBD2 matches 9 bases. Germline V gives CDR1 LGHNT, CDR2 FRNRAP. The CDR3 is 16 residues long. J lost 8 bases, V lost 4 bases, and 12 bases had no gene match. CDR3 nucleotide sequence: TGTGCTAGTGGTTCCACCCGTTCTAGCGGGGAGGATGAGCAGTTCTTC. The encoded protein is CASGSTRSSGEDEQFF.

The table lists this clone with a count of one. The chain joins TRBV3-1 (or the pseudogene TRBV3-2) to TRBJ1-5; D gene ambiguous. CDR3 size: 14 residues. Trimming stripped 4 bases from V and 6 bases from J, with 13 bases between. Germline assignment: CDR1 LGHDT and CDR2 YNNKEL (reference sequence). CDR3 region: CASSPGFGLQPQHF. The CDR3 DNA sequence: TGTGCCAGCAGCCCAGGATTCGGGCTTCAGCCCCAGCATTTT.

The J gene is TRBJ2-1, the V gene TRBV6-5; D might be TRBD1 (5 bases). V lost 6 bases and J 4 bases, leaving 13 bases between the germline ends. The CDR3 covers 14 residues. Germline assignment: CDR1 MNHEY and CDR2 SVGAGI. The CDR3 loop is CASRVTQDYNEQFF. The CDR3 region has the DNA TGTGCCAGCAGAGTGACACAGGATTACAATGAGCAGTTCTTC.